The entry below describes one TCR beta chain. Its antigen remains unknown. The data belong to a study of regulatory dendritic cells for organ transplantation. General study points: Naive T cells showed high diversity, memory cells less, memory CD8+ least. Mature dendritic cells appeared to drive more memory CD8+ clonal expansion than regulatory ones.

There are 14 residues in the CDR3. CDR1 and CDR2 from the germline V gene are SEHNR and FQNEAQ (reference sequence). V was trimmed by 4 bases and J by 10 bases, leaving 14 bases between them. Naive CD45RA+ and memory CD45RO+ CD4+ or CD8+ T cells were FACS-sorted. Only in-frame clones appear in the TCRdb table, and some are missing; sequencing was by immunoSEQ multiplex PCR. The sample holds some 5,700 clones, 55% to 65% seen once. V is TRBV7-9 and J is TRBJ1-6; D is unclear. Source material: memory CD8+ T cells from blood. Documented subset: CD45RO+ memory T cells. This clonotype was obtained from a human donor in good health. Here the CDR3 reads CASSSTEKRSPLHF. The CDR3 DNA reads as TGTGCCAGCAGCTCAACAGAAAAGAGATCACCCCTCCACTTT.